Here is one TCR beta chain with its context. The antigen remains unidentified. The germline V and J ends were trimmed by 7 bases and 2 bases, with 12 bases remaining between them. Germline V gene sequence: CDR1 SGHNT, CDR2 YENEEA. The CDR3 has 13 residues. The sample comes from a study of PD-1 blockade in classical Hodgkin lymphoma. Regarding the study as a whole: By C4D1, diversity of CD4+ TCRs had risen significantly, whereas that of CD8+ TCRs had not. Patients with a complete response exhibited baseline diversity comparable to newly diagnosed patients. Nivolumab initiation under 1 year post-ASCT meant exclusion.

The protocol was immunoSEQ multiplex PCR, while the TCRdb copy is restricted to in-frame clones and leaves out a portion. The table lists roughly 50,000 clones, around 80% of them singletons. Brentuximab vedotin exposure varied among the patients, all of whom had relapsed after autologous stem cell transplantation. The chain has TRBV11-3 and TRBJ2-7, with D perhaps TRBD1 or TRBD2 (5 bases each). The sample in question was peripheral blood mononuclear cells (PBMCs), obtained before the second cycle of nivolumab. The TCR comes from a human donor with classical Hodgkin lymphoma. The CDR3 reads CASTNRDPYEQYF. DNA for the CDR3: TGTGCCAGCACCAACCGGGACCCCTACGAGCAGTACTTC. Full variable domain (remainder filled in from reference TRBV11-3 and TRBJ2-7): EAGVVQSPRYKIIEKKQPVAFWCNPISGHNTLYWYLQNLGQGPELLIRYENEEAVDDSQLPKDRFSAERLKGVDSTLKIQPAELGDSAVYLCASTNRDPYEQYFGPGTRLTVT.